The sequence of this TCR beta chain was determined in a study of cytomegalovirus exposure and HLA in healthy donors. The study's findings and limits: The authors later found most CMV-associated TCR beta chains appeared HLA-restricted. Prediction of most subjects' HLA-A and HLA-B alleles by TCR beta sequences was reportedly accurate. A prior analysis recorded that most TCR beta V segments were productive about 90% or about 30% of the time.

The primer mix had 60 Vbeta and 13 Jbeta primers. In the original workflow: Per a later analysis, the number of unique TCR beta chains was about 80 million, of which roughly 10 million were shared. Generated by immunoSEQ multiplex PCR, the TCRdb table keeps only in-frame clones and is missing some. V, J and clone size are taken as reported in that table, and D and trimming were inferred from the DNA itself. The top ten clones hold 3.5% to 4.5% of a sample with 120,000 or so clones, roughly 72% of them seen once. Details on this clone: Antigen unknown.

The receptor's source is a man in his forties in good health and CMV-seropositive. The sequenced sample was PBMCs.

In DNA form, the CDR3 reads TGTGCCAGCAGCCCGGGACTATCCTACAATGAGCAGTTCTTC. Amino acids: CASSPGLSYNEQFF. The V gene is TRBV5-6, the J gene TRBJ2-1; TRBD2 matches 7 bases. The CDR3 sequence is 14 residues long. Per germline, CDR1 SGHDT and CDR2 YYEEEE. J lost 1 base, V lost 4 bases, and 2 bases had no gene match.